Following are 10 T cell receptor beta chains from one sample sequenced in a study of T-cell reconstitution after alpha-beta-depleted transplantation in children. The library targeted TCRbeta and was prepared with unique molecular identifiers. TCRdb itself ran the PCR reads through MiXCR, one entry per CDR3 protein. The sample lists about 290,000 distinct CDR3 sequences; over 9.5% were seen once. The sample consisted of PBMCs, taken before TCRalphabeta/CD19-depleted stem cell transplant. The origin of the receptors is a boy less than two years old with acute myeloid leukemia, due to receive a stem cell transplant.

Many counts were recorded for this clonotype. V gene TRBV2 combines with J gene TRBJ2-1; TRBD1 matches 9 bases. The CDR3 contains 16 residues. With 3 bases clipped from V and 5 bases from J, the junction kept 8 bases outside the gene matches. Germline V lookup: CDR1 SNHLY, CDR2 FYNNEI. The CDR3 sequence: CASSDVKGQGNNEQFF. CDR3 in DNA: TGTGCCAGCAGTGACGTAAAGGGACAGGGTAACAATGAGCAGTTCTTC.

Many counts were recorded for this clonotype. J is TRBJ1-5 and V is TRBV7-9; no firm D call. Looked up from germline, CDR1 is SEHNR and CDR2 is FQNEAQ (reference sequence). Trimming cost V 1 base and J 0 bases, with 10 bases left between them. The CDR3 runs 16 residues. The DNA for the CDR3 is TGTGCCAGCAGCTTAGGGGGAATAGATAGCAATCAGCCCCAGCATTTT. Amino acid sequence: CASSLGGIDSNQPQHF.

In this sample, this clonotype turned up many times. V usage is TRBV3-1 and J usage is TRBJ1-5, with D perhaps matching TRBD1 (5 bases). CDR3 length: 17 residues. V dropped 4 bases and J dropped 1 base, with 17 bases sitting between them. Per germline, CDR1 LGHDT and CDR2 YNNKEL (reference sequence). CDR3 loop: CASSPSFRGRSNQPQHF. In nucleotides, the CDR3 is TGTGCCAGCAGCCCCTCGTTCCGGGGGAGGAGCAATCAGCCCCAGCATTTT.

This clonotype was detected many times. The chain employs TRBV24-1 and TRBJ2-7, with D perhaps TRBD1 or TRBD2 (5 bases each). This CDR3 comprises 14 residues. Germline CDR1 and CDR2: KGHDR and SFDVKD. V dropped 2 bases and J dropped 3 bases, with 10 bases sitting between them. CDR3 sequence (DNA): TGTGCCACCAGTGATTCCCGGGACCGCTACGAGCAGTACTTC. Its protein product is CATSDSRDRYEQYF.

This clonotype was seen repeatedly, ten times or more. Here the CDR3 reads CASSLGPSGATNEKLFF. CDR3 coding DNA: TGTGCCAGCAGTCTGGGGCCCTCTGGGGCAACTAATGAAAAACTGTTTTTT. This chain connects TRBV27 to TRBJ1-4, with a possible D match to TRBD1 (5 bases). The CDR3 covers 17 residues. Deletions cut 5 bases from V and 0 bases from J, with 16 bases between. Germline loops: CDR1 MNHEY, CDR2 SMNVEV (reference sequence).

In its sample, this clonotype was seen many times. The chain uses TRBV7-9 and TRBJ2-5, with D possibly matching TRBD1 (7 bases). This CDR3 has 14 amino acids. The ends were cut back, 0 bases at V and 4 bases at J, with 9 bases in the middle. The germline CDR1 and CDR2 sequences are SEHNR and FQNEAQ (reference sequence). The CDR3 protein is CASSLAQGGETQYF. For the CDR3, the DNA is TGTGCCAGCAGCTTAGCCCAGGGGGGAGAGACCCAGTACTTC.

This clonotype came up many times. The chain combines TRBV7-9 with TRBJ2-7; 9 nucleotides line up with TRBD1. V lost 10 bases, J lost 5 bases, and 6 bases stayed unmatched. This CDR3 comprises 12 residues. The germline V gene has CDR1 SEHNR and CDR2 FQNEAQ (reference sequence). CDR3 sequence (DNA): TGTGCCACCGGACAGGGGCACGACGAGCAGTACTTC. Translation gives CATGQGHDEQYF.

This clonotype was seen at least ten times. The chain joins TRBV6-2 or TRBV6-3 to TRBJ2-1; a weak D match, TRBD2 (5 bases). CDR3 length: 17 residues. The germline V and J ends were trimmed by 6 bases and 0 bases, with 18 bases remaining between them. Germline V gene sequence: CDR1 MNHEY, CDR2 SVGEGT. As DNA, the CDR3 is TGTGCCAGCAGGGCCGGACTTCTGGGGAGCTCCTACAATGAGCAGTTCTTC. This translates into CASRAGLLGSSYNEQFF.

The chain's CDR3 is CASSYSGTGEGYTF. The CDR3 bases are TGTGCCAGCAGTTACTCCGGGACAGGGGAAGGCTACACCTTC. The rearrangement links TRBV6-5 to TRBJ1-2, with 10 nucleotides matching TRBD1. CDR3 size: 14 residues. Germline values: CDR1 MNHEY, CDR2 SVGAGI. The V and J ends lost 0 bases and 8 bases, in that order; junction bases with no gene match: 3.

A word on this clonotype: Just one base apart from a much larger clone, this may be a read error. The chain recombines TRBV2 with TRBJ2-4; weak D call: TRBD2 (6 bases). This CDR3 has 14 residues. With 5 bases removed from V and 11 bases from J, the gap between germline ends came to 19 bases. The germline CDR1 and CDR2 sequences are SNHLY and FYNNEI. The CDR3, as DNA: TGTGCCAGCAGTCCCGGGACTGACACCGTCCTTCAGTACTTC. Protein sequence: CASSPGTDTVLQYF.